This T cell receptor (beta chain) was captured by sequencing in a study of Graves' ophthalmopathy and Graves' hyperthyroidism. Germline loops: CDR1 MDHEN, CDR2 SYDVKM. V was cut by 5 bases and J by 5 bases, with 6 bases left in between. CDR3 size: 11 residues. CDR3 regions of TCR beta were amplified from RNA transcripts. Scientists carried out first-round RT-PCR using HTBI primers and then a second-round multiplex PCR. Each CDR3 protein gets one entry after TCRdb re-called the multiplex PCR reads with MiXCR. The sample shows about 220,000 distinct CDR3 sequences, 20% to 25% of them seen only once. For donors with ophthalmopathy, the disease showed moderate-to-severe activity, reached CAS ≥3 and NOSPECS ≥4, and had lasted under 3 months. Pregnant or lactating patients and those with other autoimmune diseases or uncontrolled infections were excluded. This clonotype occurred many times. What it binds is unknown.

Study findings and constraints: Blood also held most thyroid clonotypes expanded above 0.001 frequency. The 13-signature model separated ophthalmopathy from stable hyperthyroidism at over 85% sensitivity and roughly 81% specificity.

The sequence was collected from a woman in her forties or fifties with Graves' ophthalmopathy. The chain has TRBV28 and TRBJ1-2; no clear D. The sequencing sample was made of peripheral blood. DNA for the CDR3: TGTGCCAGCAGTAAAGGGTATGGCTACACCTTC. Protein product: CASSKGYGYTF.